One sample yielded the 12 T cell receptor beta chains listed below, sequenced in a study of blood T cell repertoires in COVID-19. Generated by immunoSEQ multiplex PCR, the TCRdb table keeps only in-frame clones and is missing some. This sample yields about 240,000 clones, of which 88% are seen a single time; around 0.8% belongs to the top ten. The source material was peripheral blood. Receptors were obtained from a woman aged 30 to 39 with acute or convalescent COVID-19.

Only a few counts were recorded for this clone. The chain recombines TRBV6-4 with TRBJ2-1, with D possibly being TRBD1 (5 bases). Germline CDR1 MRHNA, CDR2 SNTAGT. The CDR3 contains 13 residues. The V and J ends lost 4 bases and 6 bases respectively, with 10 bases between them. The CDR3, as DNA: TGTGCCAGCAGTGGGGGCCCAAGCAATGAGCAGTTCTTC. It specifies CASSGGPSNEQFF.

This rearrangement joins TRBV19 to TRBJ1-2, with 7 bases matching TRBD1. The V gene end was trimmed by 1 base and the J gene end by 4 bases; junction bases not matched to a gene: 6. The length of the CDR3 is 15 residues. Germline V gene lookup returns CDR1 LNHDA and CDR2 SQIVND (reference sequence). The CDR3 is CASSIGQGQFYGYTF. The CDR3, as DNA: TGTGCCAGTAGTATAGGACAGGGTCAATTCTATGGCTACACCTTC.

V is TRBV7-3 and J is TRBJ2-5; a possible D gene is TRBD1 (7 bases). Germline CDR1 SGHTA, CDR2 FQGTGA. The germline V and J ends were trimmed by 0 bases and 1 base, with 15 bases remaining between them. The CDR3 has 17 amino acids. For the CDR3, the DNA is TGTGCCAGCAGCTTAACGGGCAGACAGGGAGGCCAAGAGACCCAGTACTTC. Amino acid sequence: CASSLTGRQGGQETQYF.

This clone was detected once. The chain uses TRBV5-6 and TRBJ2-1; 9 bases fit TRBD2. The trim removed 3 bases at V and 4 bases at J, leaving 8 bases unmatched. This CDR3 is 16 amino acids long. The germline gives CDR1 SGHDT, CDR2 YYEEEE. This CDR3 is CASSWGRLADYNEQFF. The CDR3 DNA reads as TGTGCCAGCAGCTGGGGACGACTAGCGGATTACAATGAGCAGTTCTTC.

V usage is TRBV7-2 and J usage is TRBJ2-5; no firm D call. V lost 2 bases, J lost 7 bases, and 11 bases lay in between. The V gene's germline CDR1 is SGHTA and CDR2 FQGNSA. CDR3 size: 13 residues. The CDR3 nucleotides read TGTGCCAGCAGCTTAAACAGCCCAGGGACCCAGTACTTC. Amino acids: CASSLNSPGTQYF.

This chain joins TRBV11-2 and TRBJ2-1, with TRBD2 as a possible D gene (6 bases). Trimming removed 5 bases at V and 7 bases at J, with 24 bases between. The CDR3 covers 17 residues. Germline lookup yields CDR1 SGHAT and CDR2 FQNNGV. The CDR3 loop is CASSPRIAEITRNEQFF. The CDR3 nucleotides are TGTGCCAGCAGCCCCCGGATAGCGGAGATTACAAGGAATGAGCAGTTCTTC.

The rearrangement links TRBV3-1 (or the pseudogene TRBV3-2) to TRBJ1-5, with TRBD1 as a possible D gene (6 bases). Trimming left V 1 base short and J 6 bases short, with 10 bases between. Germline loops: CDR1 LGHDT, CDR2 YNNKEL (reference sequence). CDR3 length: 14 amino acids. This chain's CDR3 is CASSQAGVGQPQHF. CDR3 bases: TGTGCCAGCAGCCAAGCAGGGGTAGGTCAGCCCCAGCATTTT.

This clone is a singleton in its sample. The CDR3 DNA is TGCGCCAGCAGCTACCTTGTACAGGGCAGGTATGACACTGAAGCTTTCTTT. It specifies CASSYLVQGRYDTEAFF. The J gene is TRBJ1-1, the V gene TRBV5-1; D perhaps matches TRBD1 (6 bases). The CDR3 totals 17 residues. Germline CDR1 and CDR2: SGHRS and YFSETQ. V was pared by 3 bases and J by 3 bases, with 21 bases between.

The rearrangement links TRBV10-3 to TRBJ2-7, with 16 positions matching TRBD2. Germline CDR1 reads ENHRY; CDR2 reads SYGVKD. The CDR3 contains 21 residues. V lost 4 bases to trimming and J lost 3 bases; unmatched junction nucleotides: 18. The CDR3 region has the DNA TGTGCCATCAGTGGGAAGCGGGTTGGGACTAGCGGGAGGGGAGACTACTACGAGCAGTACTTC. Translating gives CAISGKRVGTSGRGDYYEQYF.

This clone was observed a single time. V and J are TRBV7-9 and TRBJ1-1; TRBD1 agrees at 7 bases. The CDR3 has 14 residues. Germline V CDR1 and CDR2: SEHNR, FQNEAQ (reference sequence). The junction had 8 bases not matched to a gene; V was cut back by 6 bases and J by 4 bases. The CDR3: CASRGDRSSTEAFF. The CDR3 nucleotides read TGTGCCAGCAGGGGGGACAGATCGAGCACTGAAGCTTTCTTT.

V usage is TRBV6-2 or TRBV6-3 and J usage is TRBJ1-5; D remains ambiguous. The CDR3 totals 15 residues. Germline values: CDR1 MNHEY, CDR2 SVGEGT. V gave up 5 bases and J gave up 3 bases, with 14 bases separating them. The CDR3 here is CASSRTDTNNQPQHF. In nucleotides, the CDR3 is TGTGCCAGCAGTCGTACCGACACCAACAATCAGCCCCAGCATTTT.

This clone came up once. V is TRBV5-4 and J is TRBJ2-5; D ambiguous. This CDR3 has 13 amino acids. V was cut by 2 bases and J by 3 bases, with 8 bases left in between. CDR1 is SGHNT and CDR2 is YYREEE in the germline V gene (reference sequence). The chain's CDR3 is CASSFRREETQYF. The CDR3 DNA reads as TGTGCCAGCAGCTTTCGCCGGGAAGAGACCCAGTACTTC.